What follows are 17 T cell receptor beta chains derived from one specimen sequenced in a study of T cell responses to AZD1222 COVID-19 vaccine. The data were produced by immunoSEQ multiplex PCR, yet TCRdb's version contains in-frame clones alone and is incomplete. The profile covers approximately 190,000 clones, with roughly 93% appearing a single time and 0.95% to 1% taken by the ten largest. The sample consisted of peripheral blood, taken on day 0 of AZD1222 vaccination. Source of these receptors: an adult in good health.

This sequence joins TRBV6-5 and TRBJ2-5; D might be TRBD2 (5 bases). The CDR3 totals 11 residues. With 8 bases removed from V and 6 bases from J, the gap between germline ends came to 10 bases. Germline V lookup: CDR1 MNHEY, CDR2 SVGAGI. This chain's CDR3 is CASGPSQTQYF. CDR3 DNA sequence: TGTGCCAGCGGGCCTAGCCAGACCCAGTACTTC.

This clone was detected once. V is TRBV27 and J is TRBJ2-7, with 11 nucleotides matching TRBD2. Germline trimming cut 6 bases from V and 3 bases from J; bases unmatched to any gene: 7. The CDR3 is 15 amino acids. Germline assignment: CDR1 MNHEY and CDR2 SMNVEV (reference sequence). The CDR3, as DNA: TGTGCCAGCAGCCATAGCGGGAGGGCCCACTACGAGCAGTACTTC. This encodes CASSHSGRAHYEQYF.

The chain uses TRBV9 and TRBJ1-1, with D unclear. Germline V gene data show CDR1 as SGDLS and CDR2 as YYNGEE. The CDR3 loop spans 15 amino acids. V was shortened by 6 bases and J by 3 bases, with 18 bases between the two germline ends. The CDR3 spells CASNPMIGWDTEAFF. In DNA, the CDR3 is TGTGCCAGCAACCCGATGATAGGGTGGGACACTGAAGCTTTCTTT.

The V gene is TRBV29-1, the J gene TRBJ1-3; a weak D match, TRBD1 (6 bases). The V gene lost 3 bases and the J gene lost 2 bases, with 8 bases spanning the gap. Germline lookup yields CDR1 SQVTM and CDR2 ANQGSEA. The CDR3 runs to 13 residues. CDR3 amino acids: CSVDPGAGNTIYF. As DNA, the CDR3 is TGCAGCGTTGATCCAGGGGCTGGAAACACCATATATTTT. Full variable domain (remainder filled in from reference TRBV29-1 and TRBJ1-3): SAVISQKPSRDICQRGTSLTIQCQVDSQVTMMFWYRQQPGQSLTLIATANQGSEATYESGFVIDKFPISRPNLTFSTLTVSNMSPEDSSIYLCSVDPGAGNTIYFGEGSWLTVV.

The V gene is TRBV5-1, the J gene TRBJ2-7, with unresolved D. The germline V gene encodes CDR1 SGHRS and CDR2 YFSETQ. Trimming left V 3 bases short and J 0 bases short, with 16 bases between. The CDR3 length is 16 residues. CDR3 DNA sequence: TGCGCCAGCAGCTCCACAACCGTGTTGAGCTCCTACGAGCAGTACTTC. It yields the protein CASSSTTVLSSYEQYF.

V and J are TRBV9 and TRBJ2-1, with 7 bases aligning to TRBD1. The CDR3 consists of 15 residues. The V segment lost 2 bases and the J segment 2 bases; nucleotides outside the gene matches: 4. CDR1 and CDR2 from the germline V gene are SGDLS and YYNGEE. DNA for the CDR3: TGTGCCAGCAGCGTTTCGGGACAGCCCTACAATGAGCAGTTCTTC. It specifies CASSVSGQPYNEQFF.

This chain connects TRBV18 to TRBJ2-7; TRBD1 agrees at 9 bases. Germline CDR1 reads KGHSH; CDR2 reads LQKENI. V was clipped by 1 base and J by 7 bases; unmatched bases: 14. This CDR3 is built from 17 residues. The CDR3 reads CASSPQFGTGTPGEQYF. The DNA of the CDR3 is TGTGCCAGCTCACCACAGTTTGGGACAGGGACCCCGGGGGAGCAGTACTTC.

J is TRBJ2-2 and V is TRBV4-3; 9 bases agree with TRBD2. The germline gives CDR1 LGHNA, CDR2 YSLEER. V gave up 4 bases and J gave up 0 bases; unmatched junction bases: 9. This CDR3 has 18 residues. CDR3 residues: CASSPAGASGTNTGELFF. The CDR3 DNA is TGCGCCAGCAGCCCCGCGGGCGCTAGCGGGACGAACACCGGGGAGCTGTTTTTT.

This rearrangement joins TRBV7-2 to TRBJ2-5, with D perhaps TRBD1 (6 bases). This CDR3 has 14 amino acids. Germline V gene lookup returns CDR1 SGHTA and CDR2 FQGNSA. V lost 5 bases, J lost 1 base, and 11 bases lay in between. The CDR3 DNA reads as TGTGCCAGCAGCCCAGGACAGTTCCAAGAGACCCAGTACTTC. Translated, it gives CASSPGQFQETQYF.

The rearrangement joins TRBV2 to TRBJ2-3; unclear D gene. The ends were cut back, 4 bases at V and 4 bases at J, with 6 bases in the middle. The CDR3 has 12 residues. CDR1 and CDR2 from the germline V gene are SNHLY and FYNNEI. The CDR3 protein is CASSGAPDTQYF. The CDR3 nucleotides are TGTGCCAGCAGTGGGGCCCCAGATACGCAGTATTTT.

This chain joins TRBV5-1 and TRBJ2-1, with 9 bases identical to TRBD2. The length of the CDR3 is 15 residues. Germline V gives CDR1 SGHRS, CDR2 YFSETQ. The ends lost 4 bases at V and 4 bases at J; junction bases unmatched: 6. Here the CDR3 reads CASSLQRGDYNEQFF. For the CDR3, the DNA is TGCGCCAGCAGCCTTCAGCGGGGGGATTACAATGAGCAGTTCTTC. Complete variable domain (other parts from reference TRBV5-1 and TRBJ2-1): KAGVTQTPRYLIKTRGQQVTLSCSPISGHRSVSWYQQTPGQGLQFLFEYFSETQRNKGNFPGRFSGRQFSNSRSEMNVSTLELGDSALYLCASSLQRGDYNEQFFGPGTRLTVL.

The chain employs TRBV2 and TRBJ2-2; tentatively, D is TRBD1 (5 bases). The CDR3 has 15 amino acids. Germline CDR1 SNHLY, CDR2 FYNNEI. With 3 bases removed from V and 6 bases from J, the gap between germline ends came to 14 bases. CDR3 sequence reads: CASSELRVVPGELFF. In DNA, the CDR3 is TGTGCCAGCAGTGAGCTCAGGGTGGTTCCCGGGGAGCTGTTTTTT.

Concerning this clone itself: The junction departs from germline at one end; a sequencing error may be responsible. The chain links TRBV4-1 to TRBJ2-2; tentative D call: TRBD2 (5 bases). Germline CDR1 MGHRA, CDR2 YSYEKL. The CDR3 is 13 amino acids. DNA for the CDR3: TGCGCCACCAGCCGCGGAGGTACCGGGGAGCTGTTTTTT. Translated, it gives CATSRGGTGELFF.

The rearrangement joins TRBV12-5 to TRBJ2-7; possible D gene TRBD2, 5 bases. The CDR3 length is 12 residues. The V end was cut by 2 bases, the J end by 6 bases, with 8 bases between. The germline gives CDR1 LGHNT, CDR2 FRNRAP. The CDR3 is CASGLSAGEQYF. The CDR3 nucleotides read TGTGCTAGTGGTTTGTCGGCGGGCGAGCAGTACTTC.

The chain is built from TRBV16 and TRBJ2-2; no clear D gene. Per germline, CDR1 KGHSY and CDR2 FQNENV. Trimming removed 4 bases at V and 8 bases at J, with 11 bases between. The CDR3 consists of 13 residues. The CDR3 loop reads CASSPSRPGELFF. The CDR3 region has the DNA TGTGCCAGCAGCCCTTCCCGACCAGGGGAGCTGTTTTTT.

The chain couples TRBV14 to TRBJ1-1, with D tentatively TRBD1 (5 bases). Per the germline V gene, CDR1 is SGHDN and CDR2 is FVKESK. V lost 2 bases and J lost 5, with 12 bases in between. This CDR3 has 14 residues. Written as DNA, the CDR3 is TGTGCCAGCAGCCAACTCGGGGGGTGGACTGAAGCTTTCTTT. Translation gives CASSQLGGWTEAFF.

This clone was seen only once. J is TRBJ2-5 and V is TRBV15; no definite D call. Trimming cost V 0 bases and J 3 bases, with 8 bases left between them. This CDR3 has 14 residues. Looked up from germline, CDR1 is LNHNV and CDR2 is YYDKDF (reference sequence). The CDR3 DNA reads TGTGCCACCAGCAGAGATGCGACTGAAGAGACCCAGTACTTC. Translating gives CATSRDATEETQYF.